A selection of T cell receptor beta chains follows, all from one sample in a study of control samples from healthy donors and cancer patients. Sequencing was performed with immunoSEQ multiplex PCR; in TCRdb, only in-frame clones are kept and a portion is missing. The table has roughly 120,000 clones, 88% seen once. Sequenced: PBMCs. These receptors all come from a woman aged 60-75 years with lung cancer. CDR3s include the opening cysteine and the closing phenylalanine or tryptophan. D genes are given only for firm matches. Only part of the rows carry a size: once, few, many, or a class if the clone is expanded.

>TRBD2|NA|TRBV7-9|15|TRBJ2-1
CASSLLSGGYNEQFF
TGTGCCAGCAGCTTACTTAGCGGGGGGTACAATGAGCAGTTCTTC
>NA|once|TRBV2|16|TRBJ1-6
CASSGWGELNNSPLHF
TGTGCCAGCAGTGGATGGGGTGAGTTGAATAATTCACCCCTCCACTTT
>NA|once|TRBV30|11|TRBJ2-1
CAWSGGSEQFF
TGTGCCTGGAGTGGAGGGAGTGAGCAGTTCTTC
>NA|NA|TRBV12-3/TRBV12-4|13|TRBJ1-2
CASSVEQGYGYTF
TGTGCCAGCAGTGTGGAACAGGGCTATGGCTACACCTTC
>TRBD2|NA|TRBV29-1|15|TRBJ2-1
CRGLAGGPGVNEQFF
TGCCGAGGACTAGCGGGGGGGCCAGGGGTCAATGAGCAGTTCTTC
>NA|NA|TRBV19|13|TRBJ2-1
CASSINVRGTEFF
TGTGCCAGTAGTATTAATGTGCGAGGAACAGAGTTCTTC
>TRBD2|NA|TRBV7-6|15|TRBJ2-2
CASSSSGGRSGELFF
TGTGCCAGCAGCTCTAGCGGGGGCCGATCCGGGGAGCTGTTTTTT
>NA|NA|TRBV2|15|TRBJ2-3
CASRQGITSTDTQYF
TGTGCCAGCAGGCAGGGGATCACCAGCACAGATACGCAGTATTTT
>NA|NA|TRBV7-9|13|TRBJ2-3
CASSLGGTDTQYF
TGTGCCAGCAGCTTAGGGGGGACAGATACGCAGTATTTT
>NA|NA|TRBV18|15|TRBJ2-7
CASSPQGGSSAEQYF
TGTGCCAGCTCACCACAGGGCGGGTCGTCAGCCGAGCAGTACTTC
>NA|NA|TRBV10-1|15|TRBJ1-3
CASSLPRGSGNTIYF
TGCGCCAGCTCCCTCCCGAGGGGCTCTGGAAACACCATATATTTT
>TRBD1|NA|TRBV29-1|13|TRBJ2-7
CSVLPGQGHEQYF
TGCAGCGTTTTGCCGGGACAGGGGCACGAGCAGTACTTC
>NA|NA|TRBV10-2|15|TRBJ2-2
CASSENAGGVGELFF
TGCGCCAGCAGTGAGAATGCAGGGGGGGTCGGGGAGCTGTTTTTT
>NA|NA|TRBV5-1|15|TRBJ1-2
CASSLEGQGAYGYTF
TGCGCCAGCAGCTTGGAAGGACAAGGCGCCTATGGCTACACCTTC
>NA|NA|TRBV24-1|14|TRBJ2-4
CATSTEEMGGIQYF
TGTGCCACCAGTACCGAGGAAATGGGGGGCATTCAGTACTTC
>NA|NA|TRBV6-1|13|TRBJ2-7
CASSDGQTYEQYF
TGTGCCAGCAGTGACGGGCAGACCTACGAGCAGTACTTC
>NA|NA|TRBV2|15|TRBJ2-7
CASSDSGTESYEQYF
TGTGCCAGCAGTGACTCCGGGACCGAGTCCTACGAGCAGTACTTC
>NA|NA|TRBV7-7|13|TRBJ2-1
CASSRDLEREQFF
TGTGCTAGCAGCCGAGATCTAGAGCGTGAGCAGTTCTTC
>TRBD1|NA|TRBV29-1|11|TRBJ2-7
CSWDRGYEQYF
TGCAGCTGGGACAGGGGATACGAGCAGTACTTC
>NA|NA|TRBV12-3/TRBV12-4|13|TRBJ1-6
CASSGRGNSPLHF
TGTGCCAGCAGTGGGAGGGGAAATTCACCCCTCCACTTT
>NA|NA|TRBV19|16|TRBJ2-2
CASSINQKQNTGELFF
TGTGCCAGTAGTATAAATCAGAAACAGAACACCGGGGAGCTGTTTTTT
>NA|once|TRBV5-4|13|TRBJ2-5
CASSLEQKETQYF
TGTGCCAGCAGCTTGGAACAGAAAGAGACCCAGTACTTC
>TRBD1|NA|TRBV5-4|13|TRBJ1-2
CASSPGQGWGYTF
TGTGCCAGCAGTCCCGGACAGGGATGGGGCTACACCTTC
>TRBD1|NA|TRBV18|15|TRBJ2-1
CASSPGTGGYNEQFF
TGTGCCAGCTCACCCGGGACAGGGGGCTACAATGAGCAGTTCTTC
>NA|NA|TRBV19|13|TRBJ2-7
CASSTGLTVEQYF
TGTGCCAGTAGTACCGGTCTAACCGTCGAGCAGTACTTC
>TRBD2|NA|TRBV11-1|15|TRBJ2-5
CASKNSGSPHETQYF
TGTGCCAGCAAAAATAGCGGGAGTCCCCACGAGACCCAGTACTTC
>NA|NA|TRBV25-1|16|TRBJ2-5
CASSEYGFGYQETQYF
TGTGCCAGCAGTGAATACGGCTTTGGGTACCAAGAGACCCAGTACTTC
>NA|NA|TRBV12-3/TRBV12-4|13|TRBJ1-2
CASSRRGGIGYTF
TGTGCCAGCAGCCGGCGCGGGGGTATTGGCTACACCTTC
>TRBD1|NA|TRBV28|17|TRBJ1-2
CASSRRQGAPLGYGYTF
TGTGCCAGCAGTCGTAGACAGGGGGCTCCCTTGGGCTATGGCTACACCTTC
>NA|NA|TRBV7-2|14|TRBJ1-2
CASSWDGANYGYTF
TGTGCCAGCAGCTGGGACGGAGCTAACTATGGCTACACCTTC
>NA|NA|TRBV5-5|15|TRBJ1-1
CASSLASGREGGAFF
TGTGCCAGCAGCTTGGCGTCGGGCCGAGAGGGTGGAGCTTTCTTT
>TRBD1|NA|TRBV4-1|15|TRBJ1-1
CASSPKGRGDIEAFF
TGCGCCAGCAGCCCTAAGGGCAGGGGGGACATTGAAGCTTTCTTT
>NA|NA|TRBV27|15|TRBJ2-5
CASSLYGGYGETQYF
TGTGCCAGCAGTTTATATGGGGGTTATGGAGAGACCCAGTACTTC
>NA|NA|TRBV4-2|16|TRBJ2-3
CASSDPGGPSRDTQYF
TGTGCCAGCAGCGATCCCGGGGGCCCATCGCGTGATACGCAGTATTTT
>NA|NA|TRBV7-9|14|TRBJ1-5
CASSMMGAGQPQHF
TGTGCCAGCAGTATGATGGGGGCTGGGCAGCCCCAGCATTTT
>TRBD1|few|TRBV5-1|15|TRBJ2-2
CASSLGTANTGELFF
TGCGCCAGCAGTCTGGGGACAGCGAACACCGGGGAGCTGTTTTTT
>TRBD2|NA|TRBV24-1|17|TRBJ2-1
CATSDLTSGSSYNEQFF
TGTGCCACCAGTGATTTGACTAGCGGGAGCTCCTACAATGAGCAGTTCTTC
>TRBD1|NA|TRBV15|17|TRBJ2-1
CATSPTTLRDRNNEQFF
TGTGCCACCAGCCCGACCACCCTCCGGGACAGGAACAATGAGCAGTTCTTC
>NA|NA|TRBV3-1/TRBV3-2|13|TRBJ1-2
CASSQTNWSGYTF
TGTGCCAGCAGCCAAACAAATTGGTCTGGCTACACCTTC
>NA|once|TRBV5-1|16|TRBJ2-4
CASSRNLDQAKNIQYF
TGCGCCAGCAGCCGAAACCTCGACCAGGCCAAAAACATTCAGTACTTC
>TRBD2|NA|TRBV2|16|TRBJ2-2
CASSLRTSGGPREGFF
TGTGCCAGCAGCCTTCGGACTAGCGGGGGACCCAGAGAAGGGTTTTTT
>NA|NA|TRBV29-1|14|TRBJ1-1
CSDTAGGPNTEAFF
TGCAGCGACACCGCCGGGGGGCCCAACACTGAAGCTTTCTTT
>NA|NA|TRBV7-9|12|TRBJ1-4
CASSPTDEKLFF
TGTGCCAGCAGCCCCACAGACGAAAAACTGTTTTTT
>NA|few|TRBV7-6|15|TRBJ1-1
CASSLTASAHTEAFF
TGTGCCAGCAGCTTAACCGCCAGTGCCCACACTGAAGCTTTCTTT
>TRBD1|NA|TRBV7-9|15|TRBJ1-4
CASSLSGQGNEKLFF
TGTGCCAGCAGCTTATCTGGACAGGGGAATGAAAAACTGTTTTTT
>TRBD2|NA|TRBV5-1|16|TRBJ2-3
CASSLAVAGGTDTQYF
TGCGCCAGCAGCTTGGCGGTAGCGGGGGGCACAGATACGCAGTATTTT
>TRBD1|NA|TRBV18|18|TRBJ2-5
CASSPPSVTGGLVETQYF
TGTGCCAGCTCACCACCTAGCGTCACAGGGGGCCTGGTGGAGACCCAGTACTTC
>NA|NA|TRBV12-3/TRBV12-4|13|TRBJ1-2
CASRRSRWNGYTF
TGTGCCAGCAGAAGGTCCCGGTGGAATGGCTACACCTTC
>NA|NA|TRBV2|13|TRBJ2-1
CASSEASPLEQFF
TGTGCCAGCAGTGAAGCTTCACCATTAGAGCAGTTCTTC
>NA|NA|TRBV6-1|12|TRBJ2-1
CASSELGNEQFF
TGTGCCAGCAGTGAGCTAGGCAATGAGCAGTTCTTC
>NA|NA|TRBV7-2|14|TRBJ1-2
CASSKSPGEGGYTF
TGTGCCAGCAGCAAAAGCCCAGGGGAGGGCGGCTACACCTTC
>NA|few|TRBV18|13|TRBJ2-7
CASSPREVDEQYF
TGTGCCAGCTCACCACGGGAAGTGGACGAGCAGTACTTC
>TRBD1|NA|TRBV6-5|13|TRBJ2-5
CASRGQGQETQYF
TGTGCCAGTAGAGGACAGGGGCAAGAGACCCAGTACTTC
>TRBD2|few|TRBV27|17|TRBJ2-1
CASSFETGTSEDNEQFF
TGTGCCAGCAGTTTCGAGACCGGGACTAGCGAAGACAATGAGCAGTTCTTC
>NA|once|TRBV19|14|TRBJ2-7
CASSILGPPYEQYF
TGTGCCAGTAGTATCTTGGGTCCCCCTTACGAGCAGTACTTC
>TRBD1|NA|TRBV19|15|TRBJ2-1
CASSITILQGGEQFF
TGTGCCAGTAGTATAACGATTCTACAGGGGGGTGAGCAGTTCTTC
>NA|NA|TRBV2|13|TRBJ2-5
CASPPPGGETQYF
TGTGCCAGCCCTCCGCCAGGGGGGGAGACCCAGTACTTC